This T cell receptor beta chain stems from a study of T-cell memory formation after mild COVID-19. Study-level findings and limits: Contracting clones from day 15 to 85 showed balanced CD4/CD8; later expanders favored CD4+. The appearance of some responding clones in pre-infection memory suggested that cross-reactive memory joined.

As for this clonotype: Its cognate antigen is unknown.

MiXCR, run by TCRdb on the 5' RACE reads, gives a single entry per CDR3 protein. Altogether 300,000 to 350,000 distinct CDR3 sequences are present, 15% to 20% being singletons, with the ten largest covering roughly 20%. The receptor was isolated from a man between 18 and 29 years old who had mild COVID-19 (a few samples of this study predate the infection). Cell type and time point are not known. Material: PBMCs or a T cell subset sorted from them (not recorded which).

CDR3 protein: CASSGGQGGVVEAFF. The DNA for the CDR3 is TGCGCCAGCAGCGGGGGACAGGGAGGAGTCGTTGAAGCTTTCTTT. This chain uses TRBV5-1 with TRBJ1-1, with 9 bases matching TRBD1. Trimming took 4 bases from V and 7 from J; bases not matched to a gene: 11. The V gene's germline CDR1 is SGHRS and CDR2 YFSETQ. The CDR3 extends over 15 amino acids.